A single sample gave rise to the 25 T cell receptor beta chains below, sequenced in a study of blood T cell repertoires in COVID-19. Here immunoSEQ multiplex PCR was the method, and the copy in TCRdb shows in-frame clones only, minus some. The table includes roughly 150,000 clones, under 80% detected once. Material: peripheral blood. These TCRs come from a man in his sixties or seventies with acute or convalescent COVID-19.

The rearrangement joins TRBV2 to TRBJ1-3; D not resolved. The CDR3 totals 16 residues. Germline V CDR1 and CDR2: SNHLY, FYNNEI. V was cut by 5 bases and J by 0 bases, with 14 bases left in between. CDR3 residues: CASSKAEDYSGNTIYF. DNA of the CDR3: TGTGCCAGCAGTAAGGCGGAGGACTACTCTGGAAACACCATATATTTT. The whole variable domain, remainder taken from reference TRBV2 and TRBJ1-3, is EPEVTQTPSHQVTQMGQEVILRCVPISNHLYFYWYRQILGQKVEFLVSFYNNEISEKSEIFDDQFSVERPDGSNFTLKIRSTKLEDSAMYFCASSKAEDYSGNTIYFGEGSWLTVV.

The rearrangement joins TRBV4-2 to TRBJ1-4, with TRBD1 matching 10 bases. Germline values: CDR1 LGHNA, CDR2 YNFKEQ. The CDR3 covers 15 residues. J gave up 5 bases and V 3 bases, and 3 bases lay outside the gene matches. In DNA, the CDR3 is TGTGCCAGCAGCCAGGAGGGACAGGGGAATGAAAAACTGTTTTTT. It codes for CASSQEGQGNEKLFF.

The V call is TRBV9, the J call TRBJ2-5, with D possibly matching TRBD2 (6 bases). CDR1 and CDR2 from the germline V gene are SGDLS and YYNGEE. The CDR3 runs 16 residues. V dropped 3 bases and J dropped 0 bases, with 15 bases sitting between them. In DNA form, the CDR3 reads TGTGCCAGCAGCGGGGGTAGCGGAGGGTACCAAGAGACCCAGTACTTC. Translating gives CASSGGSGGYQETQYF.

The genes are TRBV11-2 and TRBJ1-2, with a possible D match to TRBD1 (5 bases). The CDR3 is 13 residues long. V was cut by 5 bases and J by 4 bases, with 11 bases left in between. Germline lookup yields CDR1 SGHAT and CDR2 FQNNGV. DNA for the CDR3: TGTGCCAGCAGCCCGGGACTGACCTATGGCTACACCTTC. Protein sequence: CASSPGLTYGYTF. The full variable domain, rest sourced from reference TRBV11-2 and TRBJ1-2, is EAGVAQSPRYKIIEKRQSVAFWCNPISGHATLYWYQQILGQGPKLLIQFQNNGVVDDSQLPKDRFSAERLKGVDSTLKIQPAKLEDSAVYLCASSPGLTYGYTFGSGTRLTVV.

The chain recombines TRBV19 with TRBJ1-5; D is undetermined. The CDR3 is made up of 13 amino acids. Germline V CDR1 and CDR2: LNHDA, SQIVND (reference sequence). V was clipped by 0 bases and J by 9 bases, with 9 bases between them. The CDR3 loop reads CASSIDSSGPQHF. CDR3 sequence (DNA): TGTGCCAGTAGTATAGACAGCTCGGGGCCCCAGCATTTT.

The chain links TRBV28 to TRBJ1-3; D not resolved. Germline V gene lookup returns CDR1 MDHEN and CDR2 SYDVKM. The CDR3 is 15 residues long. V was trimmed by 2 bases and J by 0 bases, leaving 8 bases between them. The CDR3 region is CASSLVSSSGNTIYF. Written as DNA, the CDR3 is TGTGCCAGCAGTTTAGTATCCAGCTCTGGAAACACCATATATTTT.

This clone appeared once. The chain recombines TRBV20-1 with TRBJ1-5, with D perhaps matching TRBD1 (5 bases). The CDR3 is 14 residues long. The V end was cut by 3 bases, the J end by 5 bases, with 14 bases between. CDR1 DFQATT and CDR2 SNEGSKA come from the germline V gene (reference sequence). The CDR3 reads CSASRQGNYQPQHF. The CDR3 coding sequence is TGCAGTGCTAGTAGGCAGGGCAATTATCAGCCCCAGCATTTT.

The sample holds one count of this clone. This rearrangement joins TRBV5-4 to TRBJ2-1, with unresolved D. The germline V and J ends were trimmed by 1 base and 4 bases, with 6 bases remaining between them. The CDR3 loop spans 13 amino acids. The V gene's germline CDR1 is SGHNT and CDR2 YYREEE (reference sequence). CDR3 DNA: TGTGCCAGCAGCTTGACACAGTACAATGAGCAGTTCTTC. Protein sequence: CASSLTQYNEQFF.

This rearrangement joins TRBV5-6 to TRBJ2-7; D possibly corresponds to TRBD2 (5 bases). V dropped 0 bases and J dropped 2 bases, with 15 bases sitting between them. This CDR3 region has 16 residues. Germline CDR1 SGHDT, CDR2 YYEEEE. The DNA of the CDR3 is TGTGCCAGCAGCTTGGGGACGGACTTTTTACCCTACGAGCAGTACTTC. Protein product: CASSLGTDFLPYEQYF.

The genes are TRBV5-1 and TRBJ1-2; no clear D. V dropped 0 bases and J dropped 2 bases, with 5 bases sitting between them. CDR3 length: 13 residues. The germline CDR1 and CDR2 sequences are SGHRS and YFSETQ. CDR3 coding DNA: TGCGCCAGCAGCTTGGAACGGAACTATGGCTACACCTTC. It yields the protein CASSLERNYGYTF.

The V and J genes are TRBV23-1 and TRBJ2-1, with D possibly being TRBD1 (5 bases). TRBV23-1 is an open reading frame whose function is uncertain. Between the trimmed V and J ends, which lost 3 bases and 7 bases, there was a span of 16 bases. This CDR3 is built from 15 residues. Here the CDR3 DNA reads TGCGCCAGCAGTCACTACGTAAGGGGATGGAATGAGCAGTTCTTC. This translates into CASSHYVRGWNEQFF.

This clone was seen more than once but under ten times. The chain is built from TRBV27 and TRBJ2-4; TRBD2 aligns across 7 bases. The germline gives CDR1 MNHEY, CDR2 SMNVEV (reference sequence). The CDR3 consists of 13 residues. Germline trimming cut 7 bases from V and 6 bases from J; bases unmatched to any gene: 6. CDR3 sequence reads: CASMVASGNIQYF. CDR3 nucleotides: TGTGCCAGCATGGTGGCTAGCGGAAACATTCAGTACTTC.

V and J are TRBV5-4 and TRBJ1-1, with a tentative D call TRBD1 (5 bases). Trimming cost V 4 bases and J 8 bases, with 21 bases left between them. Germline CDR1 is SGHNT and CDR2 is YYREEE (reference sequence). This CDR3 is 15 amino acids long. DNA for the CDR3: TGTGCCAGCAGCCATTTGAATGGGGGGGAAGAGGAAGCTTTCTTT. Encoded protein: CASSHLNGGEEEAFF.

The rearrangement links TRBV9 to TRBJ2-1; 10 nucleotides line up with TRBD2. The CDR3 has 18 amino acids. V shed 0 bases, J shed 0 bases, and the junction held 6 bases outside the gene matches. The V gene's germline CDR1 is SGDLS and CDR2 YYNGEE. The CDR3 spells CASSVASGRAGSYNEQFF. Here the CDR3 DNA reads TGTGCCAGCAGCGTAGCCAGCGGGAGGGCCGGCTCCTACAATGAGCAGTTCTTC. Complete variable domain (other parts from reference TRBV9 and TRBJ2-1): DSGVTQTPKHLITATGQRVTLRCSPRSGDLSVYWYQQSLDQGLQFLIQYYNGEERAKGNILERFSAQQFPDLHSELNLSSLELGDSALYFCASSVASGRAGSYNEQFFGPGTRLTVL.

The chain carries TRBV28 and TRBJ2-7, with D hard to call. Trimming pared 2 bases from V and 6 bases from J, leaving 5 bases between. The CDR3 consists of 11 residues. The V gene's germline CDR1 is MDHEN and CDR2 SYDVKM. CDR3 in amino acids: CASSLVVEQYF. The CDR3 nucleotides are TGTGCCAGCAGTTTAGTAGTCGAGCAGTACTTC.

This CDR3 is CASSLDRQRRTDTQYF. The CDR3 DNA reads as TGCGCCAGCAGCTTGGACCGGCAGAGGAGGACAGATACGCAGTATTTT. The chain is built from TRBV5-1 and TRBJ2-3; D may be TRBD2 (5 bases). CDR1 is SGHRS, CDR2 YFSETQ, per germline. V lost 0 bases to trimming and J lost 3 bases, with 14 bases between them. The CDR3 has 16 residues. The complete variable domain, with remaining parts taken from reference TRBV5-1 and TRBJ2-3, reads KAGVTQTPRYLIKTRGQQVTLSCSPISGHRSVSWYQQTPGQGLQFLFEYFSETQRNKGNFPGRFSGRQFSNSRSEMNVSTLELGDSALYLCASSLDRQRRTDTQYFGPGTRLTVL.

The chain couples TRBV2 to TRBJ2-1; 9 bases line up with TRBD2. The CDR3 extends over 14 amino acids. Germline trimming cut 4 bases from V and 7 bases from J; bases unmatched to any gene: 5. Germline CDR1 and CDR2: SNHLY and FYNNEI. CDR3 loop: CASSGGGALNEQFF. The CDR3 coding sequence is TGTGCCAGCAGTGGCGGGGGGGCGCTAAATGAGCAGTTCTTC.

The V call is TRBV6-2 or TRBV6-3, the J call TRBJ1-4; maybe TRBD1 (5 bases). Germline V gene lookup returns CDR1 MNHEY and CDR2 SVGEGT. Deletions cut 2 bases from V and 8 bases from J, with 15 bases between. The CDR3 is made up of 15 amino acids. This CDR3 is CASSYPAGYEEKLFF. CDR3 DNA: TGTGCCAGCAGTTACCCGGCAGGGTACGAGGAAAAACTGTTTTTT.

The chain carries TRBV6-5 and TRBJ2-7; 14 bases align to TRBD2. The CDR3 covers 14 residues. Per the germline V gene, CDR1 is MNHEY and CDR2 is SVGAGI. V shed 6 bases and J 5 bases; nucleotides not matched to a gene: 3. Written as DNA, the CDR3 is TGTGCCAGCAGGACTAGCGGGGGGGACCACGAGCAGTACTTC. This gives the protein CASRTSGGDHEQYF.

This clone was seen a few times. This sequence joins TRBV4-3 and TRBJ1-2; 7 bases agree with TRBD1. In germline, CDR1 is LGHNA, CDR2 YSLEER. Trimming took 0 bases from V and 1 from J; bases not matched to a gene: 2. The CDR3 runs to 15 residues. The CDR3, as DNA: TGCGCCAGCAGCCAAGAGGGGACAGTTAACTATGGCTACACCTTC. This encodes CASSQEGTVNYGYTF.

The V call is TRBV11-3, the J call TRBJ2-7; 10 nucleotides align to TRBD1. The V segment lost 5 bases and the J segment 5 bases; nucleotides outside the gene matches: 9. CDR3 length equals 15 residues. CDR1 and CDR2 from the germline V gene are SGHNT and YENEEA. CDR3 DNA sequence: TGTGCCAGCAGCCATCCGGGACAGGGGCGGAACGAGCAGTACTTC. Translation: CASSHPGQGRNEQYF.

This clone appeared a few times. V gene TRBV6-2 or TRBV6-3 combines with J gene TRBJ2-2; 10 bases match TRBD2. The CDR3 contains 17 residues. The junction had 7 bases not matched to a gene; V was cut back by 0 bases and J by 6 bases. Germline CDR1 and CDR2: MNHEY and SVGEGT. CDR3 sequence reads: CASSYSIRLAGAGELFF. CDR3 sequence (DNA): TGTGCCAGCAGTTACTCGATACGTCTAGCGGGGGCCGGGGAGCTGTTTTTT.

The chain uses TRBV19 and TRBJ2-7; a possible D gene is TRBD2 (6 bases). Trimming took off 3 bases at V and 2 bases at J, with 8 bases between the two ends. The CDR3 runs 13 residues. Germline values: CDR1 LNHDA, CDR2 SQIVND (reference sequence). DNA for the CDR3: TGTGCCAGTAGTATGGAGGGAACCTACGAGCAGTACTTC. Protein: CASSMEGTYEQYF.

The rearrangement joins TRBV6-5 to TRBJ2-7, with 11 positions matching TRBD2. The CDR3 loop spans 15 amino acids. CDR1 and CDR2 from the germline V gene are MNHEY and SVGAGI. Trimming cost V 5 bases and J 9 bases; bases outside gene matches: 12. DNA for the CDR3: TGTGCCAGCAGTCCCGGGACTAGCGGAACCGGGGGGCAGTACTTC. Residues: CASSPGTSGTGGQYF.

This chain links TRBV21-1 with TRBJ1-3; the table's D gene call, TRBD1, was not cross checked with the DNA. TRBV21-1 is a documented pseudogene. This CDR3 comprises 18 residues. CDR3 sequence reads: CASSKAHPTALPGNTIYF. CDR3 in DNA: TGTGCCAGCAGCAAAGCCCATCCGACAGCCCTGCCTGGAAACACCATATATTTT.